These 11 T cell receptor beta chains came from one sample sequenced in a study of identical twins listed by TCRdb under 2016. Libraries came from 5' RACE. Reads for this sample came from an Illumina HiSeq 2000. TCRdb cleaned the public reads at Q25 with fastp, built clones with MiXCR and kept in-frame beta chains. Each CDR3 protein appears once, grouped with its most common genes and DNA. The sample table lists roughly 290,000 distinct CDR3 sequences, about 8.9% of them with a count of one. 2.1% of the sample is in the top ten clones. This sample was also put to use in a study of yellow fever vaccine responses in identical twins.

Sequencing was done on a sample of memory (CD45RO+) T cells sorted from blood. Explained via the paper, the cell subset or site label denotes: CD45RO+ enriched T cells. The receptors here all came from a woman aged 18-30 years in good health.

The chain employs TRBV10-2 and TRBJ1-2, with no clear D. The length of the CDR3 is 14 residues. The ends were cut back, 7 bases at V and 0 bases at J, with 12 bases in the middle. CDR1 WSHSY and CDR2 SAAADI come from the germline V gene. The CDR3 coding sequence is TGCGCCAGCACACCGGGGTATTCTAACTATGGCTACACCTTC. Translating gives CASTPGYSNYGYTF.

This clonotype was recorded at least ten times. The rearrangement uses TRBV28 and TRBJ2-2; maybe TRBD2 (5 bases). The CDR3 is made up of 13 amino acids. The V and J ends lost 7 bases and 12 bases respectively, with 18 bases between them. Per the germline V gene, CDR1 is MDHEN and CDR2 is SYDVKM. For the CDR3, the DNA is TGTGCCAGCATTAGGACTGACGACCGAAAGCTGTTTTTT. Protein: CASIRTDDRKLFF.

This clonotype has a count of ten or more. The gene calls are TRBV5-6 and TRBJ2-3; possibly TRBD2 for D (6 bases). This CDR3 has 15 residues. Per germline, CDR1 SGHDT and CDR2 YYEEEE. The V gene lost 0 bases and the J gene lost 1 base, with 9 bases spanning the gap. The CDR3 sequence is CASSLEGGGTDTQYF. CDR3 DNA: TGTGCCAGCAGCTTGGAAGGCGGGGGCACAGATACGCAGTATTTT.

This clonotype was counted only a few times. This chain connects TRBV7-9 to TRBJ1-4; no clear D. CDR1 is SEHNR and CDR2 is FQNEAQ in the germline V gene (reference sequence). V was pared by 6 bases and J by 8 bases, with 16 bases between. The CDR3 covers 14 residues. Here the CDR3 reads CASSRTARSEKLFF. In nucleotides, the CDR3 is TGTGCCAGCAGTCGAACGGCCAGATCCGAAAAACTGTTTTTT. Combining the CDR3 with reference TRBV7-9 and TRBJ1-4 gives the whole variable domain DTGVSQNPRHKITKRGQNVTFRCDPISEHNRLYWYRQTLGQGPEFLTYFQNEAQLEKSRLLSDRFSAERPKGSFSTLEIQRTEQGDSAMYLCASSRTARSEKLFFGSGTQLSVL.

The rearrangement joins TRBV7-9 to TRBJ2-5; 9 bases are a match to TRBD1. CDR1 is SEHNR and CDR2 is FQNEAQ in the germline V gene (reference sequence). After removal of 0 bases from V and 4 bases from J, the junction contained 6 bases not matched to a gene. CDR3 length: 16 residues. The CDR3 loop is CASSLAPTGGLETQYF. The CDR3 bases are TGTGCCAGCAGCTTAGCGCCGACAGGGGGATTAGAGACCCAGTACTTC.

The gene calls are TRBV29-1 and TRBJ2-3; 7 nucleotides line up with TRBD2. The germline V gene has CDR1 SQVTM and CDR2 ANQGSEA. The length of the CDR3 is 16 residues. Unmatched junction bases numbered 14, after V lost 5 bases and J lost 3 bases. The CDR3 coding sequence is TGCAGCGTTTCCCCGACTAGCCGGAGGTTGACAGATACGCAGTATTTT. Translated, it gives CSVSPTSRRLTDTQYF.

The gene calls are TRBV20-1 and TRBJ2-1, with 10 bases matching TRBD2. This CDR3 is built from 13 residues. Germline V lookup: CDR1 DFQATT, CDR2 SNEGSKA (reference sequence). V trimming: 6 bases; J trimming: 10 bases; junction bases outside the gene matches: 9. The CDR3 sequence: CSARLAGSMEQFF. CDR3 DNA sequence: TGCAGTGCAAGACTAGCGGGCAGTATGGAGCAGTTCTTC.

This clonotype was observed many times. The rearrangement links TRBV5-1 to TRBJ2-5, with unresolved D. The CDR3 totals 13 residues. The V gene's germline CDR1 is SGHRS and CDR2 YFSETQ. V was trimmed by 4 bases and J by 1 base, leaving 8 bases between them. CDR3 bases: TGCGCCAGCAGCCGAACATTCCAAGAGACCCAGTACTTC. Amino acid sequence: CASSRTFQETQYF.

This clonotype was seen ten or more times. This chain connects TRBV5-1 to TRBJ1-1; D gene unclear. From germline, CDR1 is SGHRS and CDR2 YFSETQ. V lost 4 bases, J lost 4 bases, and 14 bases lay in between. The length of the CDR3 is 14 residues. The CDR3: CASSPDRGSTEAFF. The CDR3 DNA reads as TGCGCCAGCAGCCCTGACCGAGGGAGCACTGAAGCTTTCTTT.

In its sample, this clonotype was seen a few times. The chain is built from TRBV5-1 and TRBJ1-1, with a tentative D call TRBD1 (6 bases). V lost 0 bases, J lost 4 bases, and 10 bases lay in between. The CDR3 spans 14 residues. CDR1 and CDR2 (germline): SGHRS, YFSETQ. In DNA, the CDR3 is TGCGCCAGCAGCTTGGCCTCAGGGGCCACTGAAGCTTTCTTT. This sequence encodes CASSLASGATEAFF. Supplemented by reference TRBV5-1 and TRBJ1-1, the full variable domain reads KAGVTQTPRYLIKTRGQQVTLSCSPISGHRSVSWYQQTPGQGLQFLFEYFSETQRNKGNFPGRFSGRQFSNSRSEMNVSTLELGDSALYLCASSLASGATEAFFGQGTRLTVV.

This rearrangement joins TRBV3-1 to TRBJ2-4, with a possible D match to TRBD2 (6 bases). This CDR3 contains 16 residues. CDR1 and CDR2 from the germline V gene are LGHDT and YNNKEL (reference sequence). V gave up 0 bases and J gave up 9 bases, with 18 bases separating them. CDR3 in amino acids: CASSQDFGGYRGIQYF. CDR3 DNA sequence: TGTGCCAGCAGCCAAGACTTCGGGGGATATCGCGGCATTCAGTACTTC.